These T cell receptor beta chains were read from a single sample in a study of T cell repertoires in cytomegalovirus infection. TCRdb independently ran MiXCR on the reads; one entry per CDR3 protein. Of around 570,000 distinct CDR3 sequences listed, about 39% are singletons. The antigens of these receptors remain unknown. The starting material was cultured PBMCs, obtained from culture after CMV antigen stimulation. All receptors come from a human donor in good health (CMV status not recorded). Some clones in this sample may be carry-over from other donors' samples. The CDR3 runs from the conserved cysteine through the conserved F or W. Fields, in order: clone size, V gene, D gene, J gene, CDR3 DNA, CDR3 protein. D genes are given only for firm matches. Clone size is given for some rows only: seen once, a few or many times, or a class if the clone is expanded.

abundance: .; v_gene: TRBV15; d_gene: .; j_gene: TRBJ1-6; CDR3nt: TGTGCCACCAGCAGAGGACTGAAATCCTATAATTCACCCCTCCACTTT; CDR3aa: CATSRGLKSYNSPLHF
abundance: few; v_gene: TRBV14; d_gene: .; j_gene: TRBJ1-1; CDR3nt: TGTGCCAGCAGCCAAAATCCCACGCCACGTTACTCTCCCACTGAAAAGAACACTGAAGCTTTCTTT; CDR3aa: CASSQNPTPRYSPTEKNTEAFF
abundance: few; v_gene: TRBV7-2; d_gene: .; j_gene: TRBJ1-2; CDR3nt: TGTGCCAGCAGCTTATCCGGGGCTGGCTACACCTTC; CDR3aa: CASSLSGAGYTF
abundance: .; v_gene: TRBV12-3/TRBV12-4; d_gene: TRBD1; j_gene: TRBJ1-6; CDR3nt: TGTGCCAGCAGCCCCCGGGCAGGGGGCCTATCACCCCTCCACTTT; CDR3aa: CASSPRAGGLSPLHF
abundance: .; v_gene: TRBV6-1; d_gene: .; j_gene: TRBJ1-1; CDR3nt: TGTGCCAGCAGCCGCCTTGATAACACTGAAGCTTTCTTT; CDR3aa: CASSRLDNTEAFF
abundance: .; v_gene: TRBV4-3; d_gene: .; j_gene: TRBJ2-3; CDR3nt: TGCGCCAGCAGCCAAGATCCGTTCACAGATACGCAGTATTTT; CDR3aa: CASSQDPFTDTQYF
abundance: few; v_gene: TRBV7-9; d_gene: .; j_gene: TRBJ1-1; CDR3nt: TGTGCCAGCAGCGACAGGACAATGAACACTGAAGCTTTCTTT; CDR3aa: CASSDRTMNTEAFF
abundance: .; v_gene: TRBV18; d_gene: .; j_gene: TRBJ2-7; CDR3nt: TGTGCCAGCTCACCGCCCGGGGCAGGGGACGAGCAGTACTTC; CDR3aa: CASSPPGAGDEQYF
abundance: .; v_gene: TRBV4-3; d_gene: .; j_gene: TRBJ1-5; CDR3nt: TGCGCCAGCAGCCAAACGGGAATTGGCAATCAGCCCCAGCATTTT; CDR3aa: CASSQTGIGNQPQHF
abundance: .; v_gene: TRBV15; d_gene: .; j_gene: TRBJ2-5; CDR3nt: TGTGCCACCAGCAAGGCATGGTCGGTTCAAGAGACCCAGTACTTC; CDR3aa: CATSKAWSVQETQYF
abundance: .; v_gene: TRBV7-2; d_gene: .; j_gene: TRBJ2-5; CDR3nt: TGTGCCAGCAGCAAAAACCCCCGGCGAGAGACCCAGTACTTC; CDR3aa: CASSKNPRRETQYF
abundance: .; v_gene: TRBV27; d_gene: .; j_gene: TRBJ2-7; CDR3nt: TGTGCCAGCAGTTTTACTAGTCGCTACGAGCAGTACTTC; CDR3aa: CASSFTSRYEQYF
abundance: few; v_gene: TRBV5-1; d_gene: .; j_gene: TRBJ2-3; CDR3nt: TGCGCCAGCAGTGGGGGCCAACCCACAGATACGCAGTATTTT; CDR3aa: CASSGGQPTDTQYF
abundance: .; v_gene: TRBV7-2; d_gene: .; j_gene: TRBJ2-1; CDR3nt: TGTGCCAGCAGCGCCCGGCGACAAATCGGCGGCAATGAGCAGTTCTTC; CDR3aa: CASSARRQIGGNEQFF
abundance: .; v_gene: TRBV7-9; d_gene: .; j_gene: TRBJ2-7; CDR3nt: TGTGCCAGCAGCCCCTACTCCGCTAGCTACGAGCAGTACTTC; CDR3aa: CASSPYSASYEQYF
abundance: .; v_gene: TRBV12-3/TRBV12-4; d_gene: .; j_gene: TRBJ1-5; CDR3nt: TGTGCCAGCAGTTTACAGTCGGGCAATCAGCCCCAGCATTTT; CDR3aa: CASSLQSGNQPQHF
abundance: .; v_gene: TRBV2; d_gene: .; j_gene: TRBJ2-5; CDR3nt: TGTGCCAGCAGGGACTTACAAGAGACCCAGTACTTC; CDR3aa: CASRDLQETQYF
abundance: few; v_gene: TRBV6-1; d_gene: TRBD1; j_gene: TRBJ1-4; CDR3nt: TGTGCCAGCAGCGGTATAACCGGGACAGGGAATGAAAAACTGTTTTTT; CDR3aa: CASSGITGTGNEKLFF
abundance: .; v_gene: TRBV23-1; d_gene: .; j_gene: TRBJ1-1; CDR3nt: TGCGCCAGCAGTCATTCTTCTCGGGGGAATCTTAGTGAAGCTTTCTTT; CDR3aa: CASSHSSRGNLSEAFF
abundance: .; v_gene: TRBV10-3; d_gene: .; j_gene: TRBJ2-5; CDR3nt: TGTGCCATCAGTGATGGTAGGGGTGTGGAGACCCAGTACTTC; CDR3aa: CAISDGRGVETQYF
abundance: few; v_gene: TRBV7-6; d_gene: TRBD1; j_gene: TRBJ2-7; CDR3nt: TGTGCCAGCAGCTTAGTAGGACAGGGCGTACACGAGCAGTACTTC; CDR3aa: CASSLVGQGVHEQYF
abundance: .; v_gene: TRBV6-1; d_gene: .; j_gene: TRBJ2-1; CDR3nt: TGTGCCAGCAGTGAACAGGGGTACAATGAGCAGTTCTTC; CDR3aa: CASSEQGYNEQFF
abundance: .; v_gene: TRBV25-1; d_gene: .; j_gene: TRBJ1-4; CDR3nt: TGTGCCAGCAGTGAATATTATAGGGTGAATGAAAAACTGTTTTTT; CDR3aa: CASSEYYRVNEKLFF
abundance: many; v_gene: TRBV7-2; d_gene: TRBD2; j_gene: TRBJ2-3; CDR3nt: TGTGCCAGCAGCCTAATCCCCGGGGTAGGCTATAGCGGGACCACAGATACGCAGTATTTT; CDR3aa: CASSLIPGVGYSGTTDTQYF
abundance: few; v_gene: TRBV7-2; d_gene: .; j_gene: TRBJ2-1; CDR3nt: TGTGCCAGCTCCGGGACAACCTACAATGAGCAGTTCTTC; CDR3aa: CASSGTTYNEQFF
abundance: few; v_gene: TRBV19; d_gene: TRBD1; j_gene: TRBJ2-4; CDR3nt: TGTGCCACCCGGACAGGCCAAAACGTGGGCTTTCAGTACTTC; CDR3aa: CATRTGQNVGFQYF
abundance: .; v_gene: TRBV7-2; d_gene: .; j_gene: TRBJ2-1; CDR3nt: TGTGCCAGCAGCTTCCTGGTGAGCTCCTACAATGAGCAGTTCTTC; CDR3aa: CASSFLVSSYNEQFF
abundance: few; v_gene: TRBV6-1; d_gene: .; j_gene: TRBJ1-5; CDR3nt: TGTGCCAGCAGTGAACCCCCACAGCTTTATAGCAATCAGCCCCAGCATTTT; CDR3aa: CASSEPPQLYSNQPQHF
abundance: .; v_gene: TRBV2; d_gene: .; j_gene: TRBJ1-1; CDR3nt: TGTGCCAGCAGTGCTGTACTTAACGCTGAAGCTTTCTTT; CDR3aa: CASSAVLNAEAFF
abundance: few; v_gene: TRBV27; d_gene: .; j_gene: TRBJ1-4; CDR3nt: TGTGCCAGCAGAAATGGGGGACCACCAGTTGAAAAACTGTTTTTT; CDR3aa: CASRNGGPPVEKLFF
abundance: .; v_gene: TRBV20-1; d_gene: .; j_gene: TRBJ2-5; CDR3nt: TGCAGTGCTAGCGGGGGAGGATTACAAGAGACCCAGTACTTC; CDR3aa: CSASGGGLQETQYF
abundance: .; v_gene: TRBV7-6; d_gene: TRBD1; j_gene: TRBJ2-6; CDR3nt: TGTGCCAGCAGCTATCCGGGACAGGGGACCTCTGGGGCCAACGCCCTGACTTTC; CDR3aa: CASSYPGQGTSGANALTF
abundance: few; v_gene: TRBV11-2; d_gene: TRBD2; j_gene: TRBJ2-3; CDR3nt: TGTGCCAGCAGGGTAGGACTAGCGGGGGGTTCAGATACGCAGTATTTT; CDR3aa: CASRVGLAGGSDTQYF
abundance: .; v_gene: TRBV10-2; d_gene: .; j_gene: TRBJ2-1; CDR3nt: TGCGCCAGCAGTGCGGGGTTGCCCTCCTACAATGAGCAGTTCTTC; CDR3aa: CASSAGLPSYNEQFF
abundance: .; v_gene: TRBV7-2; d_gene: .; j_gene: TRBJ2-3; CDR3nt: TGTGCCAGCAGAAAGGGAGACAGGTGGGCAGATACGCAGTATTTT; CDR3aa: CASRKGDRWADTQYF
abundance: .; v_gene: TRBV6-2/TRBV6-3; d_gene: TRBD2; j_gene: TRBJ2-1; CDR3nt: TGTGCCAGCAGTTACAGGCGACTAGCGGACAATGAGCAGTTCTTC; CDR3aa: CASSYRRLADNEQFF
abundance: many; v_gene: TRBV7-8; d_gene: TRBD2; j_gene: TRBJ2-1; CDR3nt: TGTGCCAGCAGCTTAGGCGGGACTAGCGGGTCCCACAATGAGCAGTTCTTC; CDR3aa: CASSLGGTSGSHNEQFF
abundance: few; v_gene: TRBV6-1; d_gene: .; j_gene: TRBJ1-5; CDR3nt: TGTGCCAGCAGTGAAGGTCAGCCCCAGCATTTT; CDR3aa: CASSEGQPQHF
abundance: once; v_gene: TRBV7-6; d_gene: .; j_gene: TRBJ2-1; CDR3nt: TGTGCCAACAGCTTAGGTGGGACCCCACTTAAGCAGTTCTTC; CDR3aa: CANSLGGTPLKQFF
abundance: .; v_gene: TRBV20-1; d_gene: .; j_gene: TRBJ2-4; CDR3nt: TGCAGTGCTAGGGGCGAGGGAGGAAACATTCAGTACTTC; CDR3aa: CSARGEGGNIQYF
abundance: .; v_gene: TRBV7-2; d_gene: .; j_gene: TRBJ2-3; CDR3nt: TGTGCCAGCAGCCGCCTGGGGCGGGCTTCCACAGATACGCAGTATTTT; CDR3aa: CASSRLGRASTDTQYF
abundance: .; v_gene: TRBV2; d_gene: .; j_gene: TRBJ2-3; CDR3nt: TGTGCCAGCAGTTGGGGGGCCCCTAGCACAGATACGCAGTATTTT; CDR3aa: CASSWGAPSTDTQYF
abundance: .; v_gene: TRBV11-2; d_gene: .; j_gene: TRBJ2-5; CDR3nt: TGTGCCAGCAGCTTAGGGGTGGGAGTGGAAGAGACCCAGTACTTC; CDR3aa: CASSLGVGVEETQYF
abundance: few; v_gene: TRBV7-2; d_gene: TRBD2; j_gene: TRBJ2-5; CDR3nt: TGTGCCAGCAGCTTATTTATACCGGTCCGGGGGGGAGAGACCCAGTACTTC; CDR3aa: CASSLFIPVRGGETQYF
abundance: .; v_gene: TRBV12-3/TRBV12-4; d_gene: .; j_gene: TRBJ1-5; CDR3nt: TGTGCCAGCAGTTTAAGGCACAATCAGCCCCAGCATTTT; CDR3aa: CASSLRHNQPQHF
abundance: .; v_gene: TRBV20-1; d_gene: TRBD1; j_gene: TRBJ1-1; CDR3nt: TGCAGTGCTCCTGGGACAGGGAGAACTGAAGCTTTCTTT; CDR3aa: CSAPGTGRTEAFF
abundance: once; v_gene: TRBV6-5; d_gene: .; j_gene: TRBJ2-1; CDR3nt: TGTGCCAGCAGTTACAGCCCCGACCGTAGGGAGCAGTTCTTC; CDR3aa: CASSYSPDRREQFF
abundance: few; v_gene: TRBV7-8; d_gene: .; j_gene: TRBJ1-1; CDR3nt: TGTGCCAGCAGCCGGGCGGGGGAAGCTTTCTTT; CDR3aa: CASSRAGEAFF
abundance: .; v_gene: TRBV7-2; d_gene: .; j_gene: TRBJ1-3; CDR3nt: TGTGCCAGCAGCTTTCTGTACCGAGAGGAATATTTT; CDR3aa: CASSFLYREEYF
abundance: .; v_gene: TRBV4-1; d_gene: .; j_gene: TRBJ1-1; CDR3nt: TGCGCCAGCAGCCAAGGGCCGTTGGGGAACACTGAAGCTTTCTTT; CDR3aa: CASSQGPLGNTEAFF
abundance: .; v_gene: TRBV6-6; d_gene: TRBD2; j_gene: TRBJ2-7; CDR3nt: TGTGCCAGCAGTGACGGGACTAGCGGGCCCTACGAGCAGTACTTC; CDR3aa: CASSDGTSGPYEQYF
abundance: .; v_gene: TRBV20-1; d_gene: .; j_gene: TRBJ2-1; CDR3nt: TGCAGTGCTAGAGGGGGTGATGCGAACTCCTACAATGAGCAGTTCTTC; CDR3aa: CSARGGDANSYNEQFF
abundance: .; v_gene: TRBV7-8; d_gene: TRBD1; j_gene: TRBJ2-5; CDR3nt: TGTGCCAGCAGCCCGGACAGGGCATCGCAAGAGACCCAGTACTTC; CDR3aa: CASSPDRASQETQYF
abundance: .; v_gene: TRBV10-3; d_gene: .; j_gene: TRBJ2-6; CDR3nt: TGTGCCATCAGCGGAGGCCACTCTGGGGCCAACGTCCTGACTTTC; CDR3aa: CAISGGHSGANVLTF
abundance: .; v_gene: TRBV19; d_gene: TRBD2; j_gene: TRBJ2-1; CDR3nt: TGTGCCAGTAGTAAGGGACTAGCGGGGGTCAATGAGCAGTTCTTC; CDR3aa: CASSKGLAGVNEQFF